This TCR beta chain was obtained from a study of T cells in localized non-small cell lung cancer. Data came from immunoSEQ multiplex PCR; TCRdb stores just in-frame clones and leaves some out. Here the sample spans tens of thousands of clones, 70% to 90% being singletons. Germline lookup yields CDR1 SGDLS and CDR2 YYNGEE. The V and J ends lost 4 bases and 5 bases respectively, with 15 bases between them. The CDR3 is 14 amino acids. Source: peripheral blood, taken before any cancer treatment. The chain recombines TRBV9 with TRBJ2-5; D is undetermined. The TCR was taken from a man aged 18-55 years with stage I lung adenocarcinoma. CDR3 in amino acids: CASSYLGEVETQYF. CDR3 DNA sequence: TGTGCCAGCAGCTATCTAGGAGAGGTTGAGACCCAGTACTTC.